These T cell receptor beta chains were read from a single sample in a study of type 1 regulatory T cells. These receptors' targets are unknown. TCRdb ran MiXCR on the reads and lists one entry per CDR3 protein. The table lists 65,000 to 80,000 distinct CDR3 sequences, less than 25% of them singletons. The sequenced sample was cultured type 1 regulatory T (Tr1) cells, either the whole culture or a sorted fraction (not recorded which). Source of these receptors: a human donor in good health. The CDR3 runs from the conserved cysteine through the conserved F or W. Fields, in order: J gene, V gene, clone size, D gene, CDR3 protein, CDR3 DNA. The D gene is left open where the match is weak. Not all rows give a size; the values are once, few, many and, for expanded clones, a class.

TRBJ2-1,TRBV18,.,TRBD2,CANSPGLAVHSEQFF,TGTGCCAACTCACCGGGACTAGCAGTCCATTCAGAGCAGTTCTTC
TRBJ2-5,TRBV28,few,TRBD1,CASSLFGTGVGETQYF,TGTGCCAGCAGTTTATTCGGAACAGGGGTAGGAGAGACCCAGTACTTC
TRBJ2-2,TRBV5-1,many,TRBD2,CASSSLLAGDLTGELFF,TGCGCCAGCAGCTCGCTACTAGCGGGAGACCTCACCGGGGAGCTGTTTTTT
TRBJ2-1,TRBV19,.,.,CASRTGPSIYNEQFF,TGTGCCAGTAGGACAGGCCCCTCTATTTACAATGAGCAGTTCTTC
TRBJ1-1,TRBV10-2,.,.,CASRTGFGTEAFF,TGCGCCAGCAGAACAGGGTTCGGCACTGAAGCTTTCTTT
TRBJ2-2,TRBV2,many,.,CASRPGLYNTGELFF,TGTGCCAGCAGACCGGGACTCTATAACACCGGGGAGCTGTTTTTT
TRBJ2-2,TRBV29-1,.,.,CSVERGSANTGELFF,TGCAGCGTTGAACGGGGTAGCGCGAACACCGGGGAGCTGTTTTTT
TRBJ2-1,TRBV6-2/TRBV6-3,few,TRBD2,CASSSRTSGDEQFF,TGTGCCAGCAGTTCGAGGACTAGCGGGGACGAGCAGTTCTTC
TRBJ2-1,TRBV5-1,.,.,CASSPPSAVHNEQFF,TGCGCCAGCAGCCCCCCCAGCGCGGTCCACAATGAGCAGTTCTTC
TRBJ1-2,TRBV7-8,.,.,CASSPRIGNYGYTF,TGTGCCAGCAGCCCCAGAATAGGAAACTATGGCTACACCTTC
TRBJ2-3,TRBV7-2,.,.,CASSPRMGGSTDTQYF,TGTGCCAGCAGCCCCCGCATGGGCGGGAGCACAGATACGCAGTATTTT
TRBJ2-2,TRBV6-5,few,.,CASSYSPPANTGELFF,TGTGCCAGCAGTTACTCCCCGCCGGCGAACACCGGGGAGCTGTTTTTT
TRBJ1-3,TRBV4-3,.,.,CASSQDSGNTIYF,TGCGCCAGCAGCCAGGACAGTGGAAACACCATATATTTT
TRBJ2-1,TRBV7-7,few,.,CASSLGQTDNEQFF,TGTGCTAGCAGCCTCGGACAGACCGACAATGAGCAGTTCTTC
TRBJ2-2,TRBV24-1,.,TRBD1,CATSDFGRGITGELFF,TGTGCCACCAGTGATTTTGGCAGGGGGATCACCGGGGAGCTGTTTTTT
TRBJ2-1,TRBV5-1,few,.,CASSLDRPLDNEQFF,TGCGCCAGCAGCTTGGATAGACCGTTGGACAATGAGCAGTTCTTC
TRBJ1-5,TRBV27,.,.,CASSLKGTRSNQPQHF,TGTGCCAGCAGTTTAAAAGGGACGAGAAGCAATCAGCCCCAGCATTTT
TRBJ2-3,TRBV24-1,.,TRBD2,CATSEPLAGVSDTQYF,TGTGCCACCAGTGAACCTCTAGCGGGAGTCTCAGATACGCAGTATTTT
TRBJ1-2,TRBV6-1,.,.,CASSGHRVGYGYTF,TGTGCCAGCAGTGGTCACAGGGTAGGATATGGCTACACCTTC
TRBJ2-1,TRBV7-3,few,.,CASSFGAGHNEQFF,TGTGCCAGCAGCTTTGGGGCAGGGCACAATGAGCAGTTCTTC
TRBJ2-3,TRBV7-9,.,.,CASSLSQGAADTQYF,TGTGCCAGCAGCCTTTCGCAGGGAGCGGCAGATACGCAGTATTTT
TRBJ2-5,TRBV11-2,.,.,CASSMRPVPQETQYF,TGTGCCAGCAGCATGCGACCAGTCCCTCAAGAGACCCAGTACTTC
TRBJ2-6,TRBV2,once,TRBD1,CASRRILGQGSGSGANVLTF,TGTGCCAGCAGGCGAATACTGGGACAGGGGTCGGGCTCTGGGGCCAACGTCCTGACTTTC
TRBJ1-3,TRBV7-9,.,.,CASSLGGNPGNTIYF,TGTGCCAGCAGCTTAGGGGGCAACCCTGGAAACACCATATATTTT
TRBJ2-4,TRBV5-1,.,.,CASSLAVTDNIQYF,TGCGCCAGCAGCTTGGCCGTCACAGACAACATTCAGTACTTC
TRBJ2-5,TRBV5-1,once,.,CASSDLQETQYF,TGCGCCAGCAGCGATCTCCAAGAGACCCAGTACTTC
TRBJ2-1,TRBV19,.,.,CASRLGEYEQFF,TGTGCCAGTAGACTGGGGGAATATGAGCAGTTCTTC
TRBJ2-3,TRBV10-3,.,TRBD1,CAISDRDRSTQYF,TGTGCCATCAGTGACAGGGACAGGAGTACGCAGTATTTT
TRBJ1-5,TRBV6-2/TRBV6-3,few,.,CASSSNPGVWVNQPQHF,TGTGCCAGCAGTTCAAACCCGGGGGTTTGGGTCAATCAGCCCCAGCATTTT
TRBJ1-5,TRBV19,.,TRBD1,CASSIPGQSNQPQHF,TGTGCCAGTAGTATCCCGGGACAGAGCAATCAGCCCCAGCATTTT
TRBJ1-3,TRBV30,few,.,CAWRSSGNTIYF,TGTGCCTGGAGGAGCTCTGGAAACACCATATATTTT
TRBJ2-3,TRBV20-1,few,TRBD2,CSARPGLATDTQYF,TGCAGTGCTAGACCGGGACTAGCGACAGATACGCAGTATTTT
TRBJ1-1,TRBV5-6,.,.,CVSSLGRMNTEAFF,TGTGTCAGCAGCTTGGGTCGCATGAACACTGAAGCTTTCTTT
TRBJ1-2,TRBV6-5,few,.,CASSYSIYNGYTF,TGTGCCAGCAGTTACTCGATCTATAATGGCTACACCTTC
TRBJ2-3,TRBV20-1,many,TRBD1,CSASDSQGADTQYF,TGCAGTGCTTCCGATTCACAGGGGGCGGATACGCAGTATTTT
TRBJ2-2,TRBV6-1,.,.,CASSHKGGRGAGELFF,TGTGCCAGCAGTCACAAAGGGGGGCGAGGGGCCGGGGAGCTGTTTTTT
TRBJ2-1,TRBV20-1,few,TRBD2,CSAEEWRTSGRGEQFF,TGCAGTGCCGAAGAGTGGAGGACTAGCGGGCGCGGGGAGCAGTTCTTC
TRBJ2-7,TRBV28,few,TRBD2,CASSTSSGIRSYEQYF,TGTGCCAGCAGTACCTCTAGCGGGATACGGTCCTACGAGCAGTACTTC
TRBJ2-5,TRBV2,.,TRBD1,CASTQQGTSQETQYF,TGTGCCAGCACTCAACAGGGGACCTCACAAGAGACCCAGTACTTC
TRBJ1-1,TRBV5-1,few,TRBD1,CASREPQGGAFF,TGCGCCAGCAGGGAACCCCAGGGGGGAGCTTTCTTT
TRBJ2-2,TRBV9,medium-sized,TRBD2,CASSVGASGNTGELFF,TGTGCCAGCAGCGTAGGGGCTAGCGGGAACACCGGGGAGCTGTTTTTT
TRBJ2-1,TRBV20-1,.,TRBD2,CSALAGASSYNEQFF,TGCAGTGCTCTAGCGGGGGCAAGCTCCTACAATGAGCAGTTCTTC
TRBJ1-5,TRBV20-1,few,TRBD1,CSAGADRGDQPQHF,TGCAGTGCTGGAGCTGACAGGGGGGATCAGCCCCAGCATTTT
TRBJ1-1,TRBV7-8,.,.,CASSLVMGQGFTEAFF,TGTGCCAGCAGCTTAGTAATGGGGCAGGGCTTCACTGAAGCTTTCTTT
TRBJ2-1,TRBV29-1,few,TRBD2,CSVGGVSGRRHNEQFF,TGCAGCGTTGGGGGGGTTAGCGGGAGGAGACACAATGAGCAGTTCTTC
TRBJ2-3,TRBV11-3,few,.,CASSLTADTQYF,TGTGCCAGCAGCTTAACGGCAGATACGCAGTATTTT
TRBJ2-1,TRBV5-1,.,.,CASSLGGGPFNEQFF,TGCGCCAGCAGCTTGGGGGGCGGACCCTTCAATGAGCAGTTCTTC
TRBJ2-2,TRBV5-1,few,TRBD1,CASAGTGLAGELFF,TGCGCCAGCGCCGGGACAGGGCTCGCCGGGGAGCTGTTTTTT
TRBJ2-7,TRBV20-1,.,TRBD2,CSAGKAGRSYEQYF,TGCAGTGCTGGTAAAGCGGGACGGTCCTACGAGCAGTACTTC
TRBJ2-5,TRBV20-1,.,.,CSASRAGSMARTQYF,TGCAGTGCTAGTCGGGCGGGTAGTATGGCTCGGACCCAGTACTTC
TRBJ2-7,TRBV12-3/TRBV12-4,.,TRBD1,CASSWDRVAEQYF,TGTGCCAGCAGTTGGGACAGGGTAGCCGAGCAGTACTTC
TRBJ2-1,TRBV5-1,.,.,CASSLRMSWNEQFF,TGCGCCAGCAGCTTGCGGATGTCTTGGAATGAGCAGTTCTTC